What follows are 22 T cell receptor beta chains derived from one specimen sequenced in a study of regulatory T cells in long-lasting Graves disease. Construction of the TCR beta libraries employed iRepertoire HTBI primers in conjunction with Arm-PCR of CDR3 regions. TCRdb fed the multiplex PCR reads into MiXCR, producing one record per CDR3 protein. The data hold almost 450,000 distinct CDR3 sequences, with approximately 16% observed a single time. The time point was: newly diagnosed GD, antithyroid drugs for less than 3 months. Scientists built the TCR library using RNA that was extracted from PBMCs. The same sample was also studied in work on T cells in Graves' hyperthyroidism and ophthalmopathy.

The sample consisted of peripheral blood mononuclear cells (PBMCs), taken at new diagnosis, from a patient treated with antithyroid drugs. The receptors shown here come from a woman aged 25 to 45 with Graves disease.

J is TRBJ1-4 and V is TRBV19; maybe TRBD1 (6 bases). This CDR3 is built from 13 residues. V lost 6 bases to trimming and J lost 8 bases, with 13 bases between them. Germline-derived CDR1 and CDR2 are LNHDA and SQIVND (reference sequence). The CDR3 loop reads CASRKGQTEKLFF. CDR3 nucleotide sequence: TGTGCCAGTAGGAAAGGACAGACAGAAAAACTGTTTTTT.

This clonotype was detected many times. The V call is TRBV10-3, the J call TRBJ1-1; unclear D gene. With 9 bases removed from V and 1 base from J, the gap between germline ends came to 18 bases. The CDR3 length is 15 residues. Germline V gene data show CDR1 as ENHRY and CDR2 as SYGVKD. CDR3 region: CAITQDGDGNTEAFF. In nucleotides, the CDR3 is TGTGCCATTACCCAGGACGGGGATGGGAACACTGAAGCTTTCTTT.

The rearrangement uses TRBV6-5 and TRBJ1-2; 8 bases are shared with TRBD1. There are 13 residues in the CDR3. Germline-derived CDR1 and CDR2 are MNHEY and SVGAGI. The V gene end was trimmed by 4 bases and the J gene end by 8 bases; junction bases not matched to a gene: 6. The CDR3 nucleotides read TGTGCCAGCAGTTTCGACAGGGGAAGCGGCTACACCTTC. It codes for CASSFDRGSGYTF.

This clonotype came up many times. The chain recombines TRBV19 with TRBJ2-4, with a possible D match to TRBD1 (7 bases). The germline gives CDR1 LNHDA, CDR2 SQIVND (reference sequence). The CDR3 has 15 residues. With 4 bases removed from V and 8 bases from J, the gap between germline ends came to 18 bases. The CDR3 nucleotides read TGTGCCAGTAGTACGGGACAGCGGGCAGCGGACATTCAGTACTTC. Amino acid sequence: CASSTGQRAADIQYF.

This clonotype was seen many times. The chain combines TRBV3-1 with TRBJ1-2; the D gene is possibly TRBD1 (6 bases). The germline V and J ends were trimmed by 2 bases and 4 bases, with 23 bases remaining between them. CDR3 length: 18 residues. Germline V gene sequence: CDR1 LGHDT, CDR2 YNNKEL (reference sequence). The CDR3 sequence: CASSQRGSGHPFGYGYTF. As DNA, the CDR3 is TGTGCCAGCAGCCAAAGAGGTTCGGGACACCCGTTCGGCTATGGCTACACCTTC.

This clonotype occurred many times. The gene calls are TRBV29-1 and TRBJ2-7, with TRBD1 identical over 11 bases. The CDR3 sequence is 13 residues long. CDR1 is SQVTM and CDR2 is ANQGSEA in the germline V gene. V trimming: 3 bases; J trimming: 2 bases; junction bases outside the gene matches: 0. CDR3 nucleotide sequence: TGCAGCGTTGAGGGACAGGGGGCCTACGAGCAGTACTTC. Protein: CSVEGQGAYEQYF.

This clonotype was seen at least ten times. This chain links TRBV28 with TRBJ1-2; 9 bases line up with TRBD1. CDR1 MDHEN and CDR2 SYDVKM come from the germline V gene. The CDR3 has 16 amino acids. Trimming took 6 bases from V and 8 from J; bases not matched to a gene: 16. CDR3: CASRDIRATGGGGYTF. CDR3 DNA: TGTGCCAGCAGGGATATTAGGGCGACAGGGGGTGGCGGCTACACCTTC.

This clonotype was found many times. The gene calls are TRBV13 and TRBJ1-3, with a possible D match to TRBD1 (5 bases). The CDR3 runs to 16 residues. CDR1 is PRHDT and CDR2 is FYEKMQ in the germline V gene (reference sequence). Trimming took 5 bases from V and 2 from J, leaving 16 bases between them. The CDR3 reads CASSRLAGSPGNTIYF. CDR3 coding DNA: TGTGCCAGCAGCCGCCTGGCAGGGAGTCCTGGAAACACCATATATTTT.

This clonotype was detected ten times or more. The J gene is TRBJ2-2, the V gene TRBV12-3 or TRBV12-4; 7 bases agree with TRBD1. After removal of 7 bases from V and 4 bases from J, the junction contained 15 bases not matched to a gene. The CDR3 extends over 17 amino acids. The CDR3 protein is CASILGVAGGVTGELFF. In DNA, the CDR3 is TGTGCCAGCATCCTTGGGGTGGCAGGGGGTGTCACCGGGGAGCTGTTTTTT.

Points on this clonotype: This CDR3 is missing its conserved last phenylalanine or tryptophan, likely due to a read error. CDR3 amino acids: CASRIQGDQPQHL. CDR3 coding DNA: TGTGCCAGCCGAATACAGGGGGATCAGCCCCAGCATCTT. This rearrangement joins TRBV6-2 or TRBV6-3 to TRBJ1-5; 8 nucleotides line up with TRBD1. V lost 8 bases and J lost 5; bases outside the gene matches: 5. From germline, CDR1 is MNHEY and CDR2 SVGEGT. The CDR3 spans 13 residues.

In nucleotides, the CDR3 is TGTGCCAGCAGCTCATCTGACGCGGGAGACGAGACCCAGTACTTC. This sequence encodes CASSSSDAGDETQYF. The rearrangement links TRBV7-9 to TRBJ2-5, with 7 bases matching TRBD2. This CDR3 region has 15 residues. The germline gives CDR1 SEHNR, CDR2 FQNEAQ (reference sequence). The ends lost 4 bases at V and 5 bases at J; junction bases unmatched: 10.

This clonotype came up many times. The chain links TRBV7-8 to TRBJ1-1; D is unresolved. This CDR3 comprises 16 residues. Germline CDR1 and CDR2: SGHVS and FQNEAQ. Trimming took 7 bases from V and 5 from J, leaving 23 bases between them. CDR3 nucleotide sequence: TGTGCCAGCACCCCCGGGCCCCCGACCTTTCTTACTGAAGCTTTCTTT. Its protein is CASTPGPPTFLTEAFF.

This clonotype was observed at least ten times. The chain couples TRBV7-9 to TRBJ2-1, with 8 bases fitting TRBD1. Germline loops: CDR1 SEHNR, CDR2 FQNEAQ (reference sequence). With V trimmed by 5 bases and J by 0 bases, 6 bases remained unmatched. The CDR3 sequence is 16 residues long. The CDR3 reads CASSPTGESSYNEQFF. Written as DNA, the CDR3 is TGTGCCAGCAGCCCGACAGGGGAGAGCTCCTACAATGAGCAGTTCTTC.

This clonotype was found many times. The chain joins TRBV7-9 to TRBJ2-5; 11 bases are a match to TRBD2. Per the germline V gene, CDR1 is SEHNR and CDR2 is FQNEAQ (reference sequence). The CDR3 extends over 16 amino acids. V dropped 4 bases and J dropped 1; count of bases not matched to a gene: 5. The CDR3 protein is CASSSSGTSGQETQYF. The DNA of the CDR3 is TGTGCCAGCAGCTCGTCCGGGACTAGCGGCCAAGAGACCCAGTACTTC. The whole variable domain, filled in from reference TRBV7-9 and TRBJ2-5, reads DTGVSQNPRHKITKRGQNVTFRCDPISEHNRLYWYRQTLGQGPEFLTYFQNEAQLEKSRLLSDRFSAERPKGSFSTLEIQRTEQGDSAMYLCASSSSGTSGQETQYFGPGTRLLVL.

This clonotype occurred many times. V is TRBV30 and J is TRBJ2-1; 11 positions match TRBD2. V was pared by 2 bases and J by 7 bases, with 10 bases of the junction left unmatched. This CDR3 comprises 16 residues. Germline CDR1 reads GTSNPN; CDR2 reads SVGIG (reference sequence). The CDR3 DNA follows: TGTGCCTGGAGTCTTGGACTAGCGGGCGGGGGTAATGAGCAGTTCTTC. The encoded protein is CAWSLGLAGGGNEQFF.

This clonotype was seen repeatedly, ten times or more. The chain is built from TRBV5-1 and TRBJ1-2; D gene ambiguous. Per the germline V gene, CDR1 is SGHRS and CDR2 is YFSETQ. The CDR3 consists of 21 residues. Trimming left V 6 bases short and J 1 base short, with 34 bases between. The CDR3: CASTMPKGVRSRILFNYGYTF. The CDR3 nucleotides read TGCGCCAGCACAATGCCCAAAGGCGTTCGGAGCCGCATCCTCTTTAACTATGGCTACACCTTC.

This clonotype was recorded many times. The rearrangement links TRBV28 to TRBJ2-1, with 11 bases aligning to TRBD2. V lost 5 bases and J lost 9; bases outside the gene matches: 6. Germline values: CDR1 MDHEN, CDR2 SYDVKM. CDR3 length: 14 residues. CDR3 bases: TGTGCCAGCAGTCGACTAGCGGGAAGGAGTGAGCAGTTCTTC. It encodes CASSRLAGRSEQFF.

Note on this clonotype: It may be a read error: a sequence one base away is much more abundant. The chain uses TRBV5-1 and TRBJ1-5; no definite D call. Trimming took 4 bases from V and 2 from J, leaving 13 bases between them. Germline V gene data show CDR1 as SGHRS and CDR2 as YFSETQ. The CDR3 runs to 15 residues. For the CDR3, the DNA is TGCGCCAGCAGCCCTACGGGGAGGGGCAATCAGCCCCAGCATTTT. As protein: CASSPTGRGNQPQHF.

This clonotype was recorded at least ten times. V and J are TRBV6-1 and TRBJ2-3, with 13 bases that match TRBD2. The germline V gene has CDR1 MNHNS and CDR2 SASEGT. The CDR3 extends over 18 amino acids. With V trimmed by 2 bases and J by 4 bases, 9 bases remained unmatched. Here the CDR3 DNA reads TGTGCCAGCAGTGAAAACTCTGGACTAGCGGGAGTCCCAGATACGCAGTATTTT. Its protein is CASSENSGLAGVPDTQYF.

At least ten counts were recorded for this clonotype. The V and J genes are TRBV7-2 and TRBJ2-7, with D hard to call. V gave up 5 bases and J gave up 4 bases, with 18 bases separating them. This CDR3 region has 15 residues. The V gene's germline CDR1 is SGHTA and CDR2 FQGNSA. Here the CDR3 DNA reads TGTGCCAGCAGCACCCGGAGAGGCGATTCTTACGAGCAGTACTTC. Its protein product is CASSTRRGDSYEQYF.

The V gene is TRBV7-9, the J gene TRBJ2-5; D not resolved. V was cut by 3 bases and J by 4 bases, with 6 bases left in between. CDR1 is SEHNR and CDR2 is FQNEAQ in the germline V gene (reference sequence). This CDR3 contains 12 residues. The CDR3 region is CASSFPRETQYF. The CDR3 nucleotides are TGTGCCAGCAGCTTCCCCAGAGAGACCCAGTACTTC. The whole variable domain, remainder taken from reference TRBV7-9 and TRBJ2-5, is DTGVSQNPRHKITKRGQNVTFRCDPISEHNRLYWYRQTLGQGPEFLTYFQNEAQLEKSRLLSDRFSAERPKGSFSTLEIQRTEQGDSAMYLCASSFPRETQYFGPGTRLLVL.

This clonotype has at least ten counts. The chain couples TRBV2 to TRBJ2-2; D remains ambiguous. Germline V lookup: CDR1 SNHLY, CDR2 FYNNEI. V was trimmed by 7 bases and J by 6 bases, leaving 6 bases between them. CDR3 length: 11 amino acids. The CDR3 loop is CASNLAGELFF. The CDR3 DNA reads TGTGCCAGCAACCTAGCCGGGGAGCTGTTTTTT.